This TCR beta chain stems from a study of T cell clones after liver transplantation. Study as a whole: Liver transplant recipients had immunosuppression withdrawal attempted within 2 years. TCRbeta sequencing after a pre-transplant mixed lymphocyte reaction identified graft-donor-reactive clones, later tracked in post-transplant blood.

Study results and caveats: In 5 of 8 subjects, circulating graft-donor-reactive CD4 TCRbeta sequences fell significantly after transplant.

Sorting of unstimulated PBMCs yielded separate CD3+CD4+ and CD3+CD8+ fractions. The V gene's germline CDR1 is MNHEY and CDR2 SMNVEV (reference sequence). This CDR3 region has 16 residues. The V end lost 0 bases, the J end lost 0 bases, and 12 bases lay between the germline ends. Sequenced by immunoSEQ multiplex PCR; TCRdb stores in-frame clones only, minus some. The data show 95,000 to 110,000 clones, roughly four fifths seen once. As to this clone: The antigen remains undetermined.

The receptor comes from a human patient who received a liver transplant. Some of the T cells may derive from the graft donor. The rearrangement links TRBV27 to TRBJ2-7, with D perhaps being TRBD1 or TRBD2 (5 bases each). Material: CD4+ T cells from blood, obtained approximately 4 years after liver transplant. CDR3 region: CASSLSRSGTSYEQYF. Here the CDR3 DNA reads TGTGCCAGCAGTTTATCGCGTTCCGGGACCTCCTACGAGCAGTACTTC.